The 18 T cell receptor beta chains given below trace back to one sample, sequenced in a study of blood T cells in healthy people across ages (dated by TCRdb to between 2014 and 2017). Library prep was done by 5' RACE. For sequencing, an Illumina HiSeq 2500 was employed. A second PCR of 7 to 11 cycles was run with a J-beta primer mix and a sample-barcoded 5' primer. The public sequencing data were trimmed at Q25 with fastp and processed into clonotypes with MiXCR by TCRdb, which kept only in-frame beta chains. Entries that share a CDR3 protein sequence are merged under the most common genes and DNA. The table for this sample lists about 780,000 distinct CDR3 sequences; about 62% of them were counted only once. The ten largest clones add up to around a quarter of the sample. The specimen was blood. These receptors all come from a man aged 25-45 years in good health.

The chain has TRBV7-2 and TRBJ2-7; D is uncertain. Looked up from germline, CDR1 is SGHTA and CDR2 is FQGNSA. V lost 2 bases and J lost 0, with 14 bases in between. The CDR3 is made up of 16 amino acids. The CDR3 is CASSLSPTLSSYEQYF. The CDR3 nucleotides are TGTGCCAGCAGCTTATCTCCCACCTTGAGCTCCTACGAGCAGTACTTC.

This clonotype was found many times. The rearrangement joins TRBV2 to TRBJ2-3; 10 bases line up with TRBD2. V dropped 6 bases and J dropped 4; count of bases not matched to a gene: 4. Germline V gene sequence: CDR1 SNHLY, CDR2 FYNNEI. CDR3 length: 14 residues. CDR3 sequence (DNA): TGTGCCAGCAGAGCGGGGGGGCCGGCAGATACGCAGTATTTT. It translates to CASRAGGPADTQYF.

J is TRBJ2-1 and V is TRBV20-1, with a tentative D call TRBD2 (6 bases). The V gene's germline CDR1 is DFQATT and CDR2 SNEGSKA (reference sequence). The CDR3 consists of 13 residues. Trimming stripped 3 bases from V and 7 bases from J, with 13 bases between. The CDR3 protein is CSARRGGPNEQFF. The CDR3 DNA follows: TGCAGTGCTAGGAGGGGAGGCCCTAATGAGCAGTTCTTC.

Comments on this clonotype: The junction does not match germline at one end; this may be a read error. The chain employs TRBV6-1 and TRBJ2-3; no definite D call. This CDR3 is 10 amino acids long. From germline, CDR1 is MNHNS and CDR2 SASEGT. CDR3 sequence (DNA): TGTGCCAGCAGGGAAGATACGCAGTATTTT. Amino acid sequence: CASREDTQYF.

This clonotype was seen a few times. The gene calls are TRBV6-5 and TRBJ1-2, with D tentatively TRBD1 (5 bases). CDR3 length: 17 residues. V was shortened by 0 bases and J by 1 base, with 15 bases between the two germline ends. Germline assignment: CDR1 MNHEY and CDR2 SVGAGI. CDR3 nucleotide sequence: TGTGCCAGCAGTTACTCGCGACAGCTACTTTATAACTATGGCTACACCTTC. It specifies CASSYSRQLLYNYGYTF.

This clonotype was detected a few times. The J gene is TRBJ1-1, the V gene TRBV27; 9 bases line up with TRBD1. V trimming: 6 bases; J trimming: 1 base; junction bases outside the gene matches: 9. Germline assignment: CDR1 MNHEY and CDR2 SMNVEV (reference sequence). The CDR3 sequence is 16 residues long. The DNA of the CDR3 is TGTGCCAGCAGCCCCGGACAGGGGACCTGGAACACTGAAGCTTTCTTT. It is translated as CASSPGQGTWNTEAFF.

This chain uses TRBV6-2 or TRBV6-3 with TRBJ2-7, with D unclear. Germline V lookup: CDR1 MNHEY, CDR2 SVGEGT. V gave up 3 bases and J gave up 5 bases, with 14 bases separating them. The CDR3 has 14 amino acids. In nucleotides, the CDR3 is TGTGCCAGCAGTTATTGGAGAGAGGTCAACGAGCAGTACTTC. This encodes CASSYWREVNEQYF.

This clonotype has just a few counts. The chain links TRBV7-9 to TRBJ2-1; D gene ambiguous. The CDR3 is 15 amino acids. CDR1 SEHNR and CDR2 FQNEAQ come from the germline V gene (reference sequence). Trimming removed 11 bases from V and 0 bases from J, with 17 bases in between. CDR3 nucleotide sequence: TGTGCCGGTATCAAGGCGGTAAGCTCCTACAATGAGCAGTTCTTC. It translates to CAGIKAVSSYNEQFF.

This clonotype was found many times. The V call is TRBV7-2, the J call TRBJ2-3; a possible D gene is TRBD2 (5 bases). CDR3 length: 14 amino acids. Germline CDR1 and CDR2: SGHTA and FQGNSA. The ends were cut back, 1 base at V and 4 bases at J, with 9 bases in the middle. In DNA form, the CDR3 reads TGTGCCAGCAGCTTAGGGCTAGCCTCAGATACGCAGTATTTT. This sequence encodes CASSLGLASDTQYF.

As for this clonotype: One junction end does not reproduce the germline sequence, and a read error may be involved. The chain uses TRBV15 and TRBJ2-7, with TRBD2 matching 10 bases. This CDR3 contains 16 residues. Looked up from germline, CDR1 is LNHNV and CDR2 is YYDKDF (reference sequence). CDR3 residues: CAASGVTSGDTYEQYF. The CDR3 DNA reads as TGTGCCGCCAGCGGAGTCACTAGCGGGGATACCTACGAGCAGTACTTC.

The chain has TRBV7-6 and TRBJ2-5; 7 bases align to TRBD2. This CDR3 comprises 18 residues. Germline-derived CDR1 and CDR2 are SGHVS and FNYEAQ. Losses at the gene ends were 4 bases for V and 2 bases for J; bases not matched to a gene: 16. In DNA, the CDR3 is TGTGCCAGCAGCTCCCGAGCAGGGTGGCGGGGGTCACAAGAGACCCAGTACTTC. This codes for CASSSRAGWRGSQETQYF.

The chain uses TRBV20-1 and TRBJ2-5, with TRBD2 as a possible D gene (6 bases). Germline CDR1 is DFQATT and CDR2 is SNEGSKA (reference sequence). Trimming took 6 bases from V and 0 from J, leaving 20 bases between them. The length of the CDR3 is 16 residues. The CDR3 here is CSAPIGGTQYQETQYF. The CDR3 coding sequence is TGCAGTGCCCCGATAGGTGGGACTCAGTACCAAGAGACCCAGTACTTC.

This chain links TRBV6-5 with TRBJ2-7; TRBD1 aligns across 8 bases. Per the germline V gene, CDR1 is MNHEY and CDR2 is SVGAGI. The CDR3 has 14 residues. Trimming at V came to 4 bases and at J to 4 bases, leaving 6 bases not matched to a gene. In nucleotides, the CDR3 is TGTGCCAGCAGTTTGGACAGGGTTTGGTACGAGCAGTACTTC. Its translation is CASSLDRVWYEQYF.

This clonotype was counted only a few times. The V call is TRBV12-3 or TRBV12-4, the J call TRBJ2-7, with 7 nucleotides matching TRBD1. Unmatched junction bases numbered 10, after V lost 6 bases and J lost 2 bases. The CDR3 spans 15 residues. In DNA, the CDR3 is TGTGCCAGCAGCCAAGACAGGGAGCTGACCTACGAGCAGTACTTC. Its protein product is CASSQDRELTYEQYF.

There are a few counts of this clonotype. The chain links TRBV5-1 to TRBJ1-2; no definite D call. Per the germline V gene, CDR1 is SGHRS and CDR2 is YFSETQ. CDR3 length equals 14 residues. The V end lost 1 base, the J end lost 4 bases, and 11 bases lay between the germline ends. Here the CDR3 reads CASSLIGYGYGYTF. The CDR3 DNA reads as TGCGCCAGCAGCTTGATTGGATACGGCTATGGCTACACCTTC.

The V call is TRBV6-5, the J call TRBJ1-4; D is uncertain. The CDR3 has 14 amino acids. V was shortened by 2 bases and J by 5 bases, with 9 bases between the two germline ends. CDR1 is MNHEY and CDR2 is SVGAGI in the germline V gene. The CDR3 region has the DNA TGTGCCAGCAGTTACAGCTCCCAGAATGAAAAACTGTTTTTT. It is translated as CASSYSSQNEKLFF.

About this clonotype itself: The DNA is left out, because the CDR3 cannot be placed on it with certainty; the CDR3 is given as TCRdb lists it. The chain employs TRBV30 and TRBJ1-6. The CDR3 spans 14 amino acids, including both terminal residues. Germline CDR1 reads GTSNPN; CDR2 reads SVGIG (reference sequence). The chain's CDR3 is CAWSVPVWDSPLHF.

The rearrangement links TRBV6-4 to TRBJ2-4, with D unclear. Germline CDR1 is MRHNA and CDR2 is SNTAGT. V lost 6 bases, J lost 2 bases, and 17 bases lay in between. This CDR3 has 16 amino acids. The CDR3 coding sequence is TGTGCCAGCAGCCGAAACAAAAGGCAAACCAAAAACATTCAGTACTTC. It codes for CASSRNKRQTKNIQYF.